Described below is a single T cell receptor (beta chain) sequence and its context. Its antigen is unidentified. The study sampled blood at baseline, cycle 4 day 1, and cycle 7 day 1. Data came from immunoSEQ multiplex PCR; TCRdb stores just in-frame clones and leaves some out. The sample gives 34,000 or so clones, about 86% of which show up once; over 1.1% is in the top ten. These data are taken from a study of OX40 agonist ivuxolimab in advanced cancers. Overall study findings and caveats: In the 0.1 to 3.0 mg/kg range, CD4+ and CD8+ blood T cells had expanded clonally by week 6. The antigens recognized by the expanded peripheral T cells, that is their antigen specificity, were not determined.

This receptor was obtained from an adult with an advanced solid tumor such as melanoma, head and neck, liver or kidney cancer. Sequences were derived from CD4+ or CD8+ T cells sorted from blood, sampled in a trial of the OX40 agonist ivuxolimab.

CDR3 DNA: TGTGCCAGCAGCTACTACAGGGGCTCCTACGAGCAGTACTTC. Translated, it gives CASSYYRGSYEQYF. The chain joins TRBV11-2 to TRBJ2-5; 7 nucleotides line up with TRBD1. With the DNA end fitting TRBJ2-7 better, the J assignment may be wrong. CDR3 length equals 14 residues. Germline V lookup: CDR1 SGHAT, CDR2 FQNNGV.